In its sample, the clone carrying this T cell receptor beta chain was seen many times. The antigen is unknown. The data belong to a study of regulatory T cells in long-lasting Graves disease. Study findings and constraints: Patients with persistent Graves' had lower TCR diversity than newly diagnosed patients. Repertoires from persistent disease leaned toward TRBV28, TRBJ1-2 and TRBJ2-5.

CDR3 size: 20 residues. V trimming: 0 bases; J trimming: 4 bases; junction bases outside the gene matches: 17. Germline-derived CDR1 and CDR2 are MNHEY and SVGAGI. Arm-PCR of CDR3 regions and iRepertoire HTBI primers were used to build TCR beta libraries. TCRdb analysed the multiplex PCR reads with MiXCR anew, one entry per CDR3 protein. Of 620,000 or so distinct CDR3 sequences in the sample, approximately 15% were seen once. Time point defined: newly diagnosed GD, antithyroid drugs for less than 3 months. Construction of the TCR library relied on RNA isolated from PBMCs. The data also belong to a second study, concerning T cells in Graves' hyperthyroidism and ophthalmopathy. As that study records: TCR CDR3 regions were first amplified by RT-PCR with HTBI primers.

This specimen consisted of peripheral blood mononuclear cells (PBMCs), obtained at new diagnosis, from a patient treated with antithyroid drugs. The chain combines TRBV6-5 with TRBJ2-7; the match to TRBD2 covers 11 bases. The source is a woman in her 30s with Graves disease. The CDR3 protein is CASSYSLGGSGRAQGYEQYF. For the CDR3, the DNA is TGTGCCAGCAGTTACTCTCTTGGCGGTAGCGGGAGGGCACAGGGTTACGAGCAGTACTTC.